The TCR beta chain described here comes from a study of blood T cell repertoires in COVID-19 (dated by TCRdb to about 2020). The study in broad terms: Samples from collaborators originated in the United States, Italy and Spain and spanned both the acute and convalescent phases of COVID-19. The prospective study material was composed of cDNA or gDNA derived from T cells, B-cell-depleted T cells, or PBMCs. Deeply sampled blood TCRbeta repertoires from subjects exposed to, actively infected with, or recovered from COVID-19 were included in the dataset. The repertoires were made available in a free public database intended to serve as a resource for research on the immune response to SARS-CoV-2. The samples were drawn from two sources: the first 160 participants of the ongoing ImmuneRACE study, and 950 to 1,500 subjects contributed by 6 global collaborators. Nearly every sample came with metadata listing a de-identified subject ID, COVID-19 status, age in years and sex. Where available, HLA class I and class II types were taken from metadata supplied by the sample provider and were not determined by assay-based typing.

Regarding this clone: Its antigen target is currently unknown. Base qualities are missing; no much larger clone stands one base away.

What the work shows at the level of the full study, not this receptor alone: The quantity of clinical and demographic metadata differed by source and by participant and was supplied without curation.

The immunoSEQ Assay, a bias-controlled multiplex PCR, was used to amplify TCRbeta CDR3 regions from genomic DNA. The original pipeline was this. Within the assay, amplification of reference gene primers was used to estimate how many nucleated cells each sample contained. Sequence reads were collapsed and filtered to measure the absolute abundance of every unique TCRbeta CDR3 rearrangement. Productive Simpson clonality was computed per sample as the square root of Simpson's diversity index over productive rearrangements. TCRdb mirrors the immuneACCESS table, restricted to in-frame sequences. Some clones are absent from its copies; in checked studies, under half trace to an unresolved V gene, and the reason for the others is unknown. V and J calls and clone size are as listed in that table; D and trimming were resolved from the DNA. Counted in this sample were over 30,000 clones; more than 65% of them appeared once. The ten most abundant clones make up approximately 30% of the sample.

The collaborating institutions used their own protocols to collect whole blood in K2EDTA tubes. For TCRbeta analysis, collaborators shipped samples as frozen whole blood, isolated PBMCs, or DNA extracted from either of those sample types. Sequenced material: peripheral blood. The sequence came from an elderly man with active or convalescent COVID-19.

The bases are TGTGCCAGCAGCCCTGGACTAGAGTTTGACGAGCAGTACTTC. Translated, it gives CASSPGLEFDEQYF. Recombination linked TRBV11-2 to TRBJ2-7; TRBD2 lines up with 7 middle nucleotides. As encoded in the germline V gene, CDR1 is SGHAT while CDR2 is FQNNGV. From its cysteine to its phenylalanine, the CDR3 spans 14 amino acids. Just CDR3 DNA is preserved here, 42 bases in frame from base 1. V ends up 5 bases short and J 5 bases short, with an unmatched junction base count of 9.